These T cell receptor beta chains were read from a single sample in a study of sequential checkpoint blockade in melanoma. Some clones are missing from TCRdb's copy, which holds only in-frame ones; the method was immunoSEQ multiplex PCR. The data contain some 16,000 clones, 80% of them singletons. The source material was CD8+ T cells sorted from blood (inferred from file names), sampled from a patient given nivolumab and ipilimumab in sequence. Receptors originate from a human donor with melanoma. Both conserved end residues are part of each CDR3. A D gene is named only where the DNA matches it firmly. A clone size is listed for some rows: how often the clone was seen (once, few, many), or a class if it is expanded.

>TRBV7-2|TRBJ2-7|TRBD2|once
TGTGCCAGCAGCTTAGCCCCTACTAGCGGGAGCTTCTCCTACGAGCAGTACTTC
CASSLAPTSGSFSYEQYF
>TRBV19|TRBJ1-2|TRBD1|.
TGTGCCAGTACGGACAGGGACTTGACTAACTATGGCTACACCTTC
CASTDRDLTNYGYTF
>TRBV19|TRBJ1-2|.|once
TGTGCCAGTAGCGCCCGGGGTGGCTACACCTTC
CASSARGGYTF
>TRBV6-6|TRBJ2-1|.|.
TGTGCCAGCGAGTCCCACAATGAGCAGTTCTTC
CASESHNEQFF
>TRBV19|TRBJ2-7|TRBD1|.
TGTGCCAGTAGTAGGGGACAGGGGTTCGAGCAGTACTTC
CASSRGQGFEQYF
>TRBV5-6|TRBJ1-2|.|few
TGTGCCAGCAGCTTGGCCACGGAGGGTGGCTATGGCTACACCTTC
CASSLATEGGYGYTF
>TRBV5-6|TRBJ2-7|.|.
TGTGCCAGCAGCTTTGGGCAGGACTACGAGCAGTACTTC
CASSFGQDYEQYF
>TRBV18|TRBJ2-7|TRBD2|.
TGTGCCAGCGGCGTGGGGGGGGTGTACGAGCAGTACTTC
CASGVGGVYEQYF
>TRBV7-9|TRBJ1-2|TRBD1|.
TGTGCCAGCAGCTTAGGGGACAGGGAAACCCTCTATGGCTACACCTTC
CASSLGDRETLYGYTF
>TRBV27|TRBJ2-7|.|once
TGTGCCAGCACCATGGGACAAGGCTACGAGCAGTACTTC
CASTMGQGYEQYF
>TRBV4-3|TRBJ1-5|.|few
TGCGCCAGCAGCCAAGAAACCAGGGTCAATCAGCCCCAGCATTTT
CASSQETRVNQPQHF
>TRBV4-1|TRBJ1-1|.|.
TGCGCCAGCAAATCGGGAGGGCCTGAAGCTTTCTTT
CASKSGGPEAFF
>TRBV9|TRBJ2-7|TRBD1|.
TGTGCCAGCAGCGCAGAGACAGGGCAATCCTACGAGCAGTACTTC
CASSAETGQSYEQYF
>TRBV2|TRBJ1-2|.|.
TGTGCCAGCAGTTATACAGGGAATGGCTACACCTTC
CASSYTGNGYTF
>TRBV29-1|TRBJ1-1|.|few
TGCAGCGTTTTCCAGGGCACTGAAGCTTTCTTT
CSVFQGTEAFF
>TRBV7-9|TRBJ2-7|.|.
TGTGCCAGCAGCTTTAATAGCGGACCCTTTCCCTACGAGCAGTACTTC
CASSFNSGPFPYEQYF
>TRBV9|TRBJ1-1|TRBD1|.
TGTGCCAGCAGCGTAGAGACAGGGGCCACTGAAGCTTTCTTT
CASSVETGATEAFF
>TRBV5-4|TRBJ2-7|TRBD1|.
TGTGCCAGCAGCGCGTTAGGACAGGGAGACGAGCAGTACTTC
CASSALGQGDEQYF
>TRBV6-5|TRBJ2-7|TRBD2|.
TGTGCCAGCAGCAGACTAGCGGACTCCTCCTACGAGCAGTACTTC
CASSRLADSSYEQYF
>TRBV11-2|TRBJ2-4|.|few
TGTGCCAGCAGCTTTGACAGCTCGATTCAGTACTTC
CASSFDSSIQYF
>TRBV6-1|TRBJ2-7|TRBD2|.
TGTGCCAGCAGTGAAGCCCTCGGGGGGGGTATCTACGAGCAGTACTTC
CASSEALGGGIYEQYF
>TRBV4-1|TRBJ1-4|TRBD1|.
TGCGCCAGCAGCATACGACAGGGGGATGAAAAACTGTTTTTT
CASSIRQGDEKLFF
>TRBV27|TRBJ1-1|.|.
TGTGCCAGCAGTCTCGAAGCAGGGATTGCTGAAGCTTTCTTT
CASSLEAGIAEAFF
>TRBV5-1|TRBJ2-7|TRBD2|.
TGCGCCAGCAGCCCGGGGGGGTCCTACGAGCAGTACTTC
CASSPGGSYEQYF
>TRBV28|TRBJ1-5|TRBD1|once
TGTGCCAGCAGTGTACAGGGGGGAAGCAATCAGCCCCAGCATTTT
CASSVQGGSNQPQHF
>TRBV2|TRBJ2-7|TRBD2|few
TGTGCCAGCAGTGACGGCGGGGGGTACTCCTACGAGCAGTACTTC
CASSDGGGYSYEQYF
>TRBV6-1|TRBJ1-2|.|.
TGTGCCAGCAGTGATACGGTATTTAACTATGGCTACACCTTC
CASSDTVFNYGYTF
>TRBV4-3|TRBJ1-6|.|.
TGCGCCAGCAGCCAATCAGGTCTTTATAATTCACCCCTCCACTTT
CASSQSGLYNSPLHF
>TRBV7-2|TRBJ2-7|TRBD2|few
TGTGCCAGCAGCTTAGTTAAGGGACTACGTGATGAGCAGTACTTC
CASSLVKGLRDEQYF
>TRBV2|TRBJ1-2|TRBD1|.
TGTGCCAGCAGAGACAGGGTGGCTTACTATGGCTACACCTTC
CASRDRVAYYGYTF
>TRBV9|TRBJ1-1|.|.
TGTGCCAGCAGCGTCGAGGGCCTCCCTACCCCGAACACTGAAGCTTTCTTT
CASSVEGLPTPNTEAFF
>TRBV4-1|TRBJ1-2|.|.
TGCGCCAGCAGCCAAGAGTCAGCAGGGGAGGGCTACACCTTC
CASSQESAGEGYTF
>TRBV9|TRBJ1-6|.|.
TGTGCCAGCAGCACTGATTCCTCCTATAATTCACCCCTCCACTTT
CASSTDSSYNSPLHF
>TRBV19|TRBJ2-7|TRBD1|.
TGTGCCAGTAGTTTTGGGACAGCTGCCTACGAGCAGTACTTC
CASSFGTAAYEQYF
>TRBV9|TRBJ2-7|.|.
TGTGCCAGCAGCACCACTAGCAACGAGCAGTACTTC
CASSTTSNEQYF
>TRBV11-2|TRBJ1-1|.|.
TGTGCCAGCAGCTTAGCCCGGCAGGGGCAAATGAACACTGAAGCTTTCTTT
CASSLARQGQMNTEAFF
>TRBV4-1|TRBJ2-7|TRBD2|.
TGCGCCAGCAGCCAAGTGGGACTAGAACGTGGGCAGTACTTC
CASSQVGLERGQYF
>TRBV5-4|TRBJ2-7|TRBD2|.
TGTGCCAGCAGCTCGGGACTAGCCCAGGACGAGCAGTACTTC
CASSSGLAQDEQYF
>TRBV19|TRBJ2-7|TRBD2|few
TGTGCCAGTAGTATAACTAGCGGGAGGGCCTACGAGCAGTACTTC
CASSITSGRAYEQYF
>TRBV19|TRBJ2-7|TRBD2|.
TGTGCCAGTAGTATTGATTTACTAGCGGCCTACGAGCAGTACTTC
CASSIDLLAAYEQYF
>TRBV9|TRBJ2-7|TRBD2|.
TGTGCCAGCAGCTCGGCGGAGCGGGGGGGCACCGAGCAGTACTTC
CASSSAERGGTEQYF
>TRBV11-1|TRBJ2-7|.|.
TGTGCCAGCAGCTTACAGGGCTACGAGCAGTACTTC
CASSLQGYEQYF
>TRBV19|TRBJ2-7|TRBD1|medium-sized
TGTGCCAGTAGTAACCCCCGGACAGGGGGCGACGAGCAGTACTTC
CASSNPRTGGDEQYF
>TRBV7-8|TRBJ2-7|.|once
TGTGCCAGCAGCTCCACCTACGAGCAGTACTTC
CASSSTYEQYF
>TRBV7-9|TRBJ2-6|TRBD1|.
TGTGCCAGCAGCAATCGGGACAGGTTTGACTCTGGGGCCAACGTCCTGACTTTC
CASSNRDRFDSGANVLTF
>TRBV5-4|TRBJ1-2|TRBD1|.
TGTGCCAGCAGCTCGAACTCCGGGACAGTGTATGGCTACACCTTC
CASSSNSGTVYGYTF
>TRBV27|TRBJ1-6|.|.
TGTGCCAGCAGCGAAAGAGGGAATTCACCCCTCCACTTT
CASSERGNSPLHF
>TRBV6-5|TRBJ2-7|.|few
TGTGCCAGCAGTTACTTTACAGGATACGAGCAGTACTTC
CASSYFTGYEQYF
>TRBV28|TRBJ1-3|TRBD1|.
TGTGCCAGCAGTTTCCACAGGGGTAGGGCTGGAAACACCATATATTTT
CASSFHRGRAGNTIYF
>TRBV7-9|TRBJ1-2|.|.
TGTGCCAGCAGCTCCCCAGGGGCCGCCTATGGCTACACCTTC
CASSSPGAAYGYTF